This T cell receptor beta chain comes out of a study of blood T cell repertoires in COVID-19. This table comes from immunoSEQ multiplex PCR, and its TCRdb copy is limited to in-frame clones, with some not included. Seen here are more than 150,000 clones, around nine tenths observed once, and the top ten hold about an eighth. Per germline, CDR1 LGHDT and CDR2 YNNKEL (reference sequence). V dropped 2 bases and J dropped 3 bases, with 8 bases sitting between them. The CDR3 has 13 amino acids. Sequencing was carried out using peripheral blood. This receptor was taken from a woman in her 70s with COVID-19, enrolled during active disease. This rearrangement joins TRBV3-1 (or the pseudogene TRBV3-2) to TRBJ2-7, with TRBD2 as a possible D gene (6 bases). The CDR3 DNA follows: TGTGCCAGCAGCCAAATCGGGGGCTACGAGCAGTACTTC. It codes for CASSQIGGYEQYF.